The table lists the clone carrying this T cell receptor (beta chain) with a count of one. The CDR3 consists of 15 residues. V lost 0 bases, J lost 6 bases, and 4 bases stayed unmatched. Looked up from germline, CDR1 is SGHNT and CDR2 is YYREEE (reference sequence). Generated by immunoSEQ multiplex PCR, the TCRdb table keeps only in-frame clones and is missing some. The profile shows roughly 330,000 clones, 70% to 90% of them singletons. The entry originates in a study of blood T cell repertoires in COVID-19. Study overall: Collection of acute and convalescent COVID-19 samples took place in the United States, Italy and Spain. T cells, B-cell-depleted T cells, or PBMCs supplied cDNA or gDNA.

The chain combines TRBV5-4 with TRBJ2-1, with TRBD2 matching over 9 bases. The sequencing sample was made of peripheral blood. This TCR derives from a woman aged 45-65 years with active or convalescent COVID-19. CDR3 protein: CASSLGAGGPNEQFF. In nucleotides, the CDR3 is TGTGCCAGCAGCTTGGGGGCGGGAGGGCCCAATGAGCAGTTCTTC. The full variable domain, completed using reference TRBV5-4 and TRBJ2-1, is ETGVTQSPTHLIKTRGQQVTLRCSSQSGHNTVSWYQQALGQGPQFIFQYYREEENGRGNFPPRFSGLQFPNYSSELNVNALELDDSALYLCASSLGAGGPNEQFFGPGTRLTVL.